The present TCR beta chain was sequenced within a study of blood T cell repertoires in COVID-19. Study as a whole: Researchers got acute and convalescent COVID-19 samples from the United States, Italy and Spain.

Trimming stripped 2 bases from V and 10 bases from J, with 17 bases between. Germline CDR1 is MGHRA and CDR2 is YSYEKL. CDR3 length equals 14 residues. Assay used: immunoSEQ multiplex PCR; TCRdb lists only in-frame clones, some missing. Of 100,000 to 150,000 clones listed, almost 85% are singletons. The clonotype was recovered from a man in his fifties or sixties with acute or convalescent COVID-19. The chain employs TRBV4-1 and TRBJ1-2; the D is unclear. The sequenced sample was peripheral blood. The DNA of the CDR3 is TGCGCCAGCAGCCAACCCCCGAAGAGGCCGACCTACACCTTC. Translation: CASSQPPKRPTYTF.